The sequence of this TCR beta chain was determined in a study of blood T cell repertoires in COVID-19. Study-wide background: Researchers got acute and convalescent COVID-19 samples from the United States, Italy and Spain. PBMCs, B-cell-depleted T cells, or T cells provided the cDNA or gDNA that made up the material.

Germline loops: CDR1 SNHLY, CDR2 FYNNEI. V dropped 8 bases and J dropped 11 bases, with 15 bases sitting between them. The CDR3 contains 11 residues. As processed by the authors: Amplification of reference gene primers was used by the study to estimate nucleated cell counts. Generated by immunoSEQ multiplex PCR, the TCRdb table keeps only in-frame clones and is missing some. V and J calls and clone size follow that table, whereas D and trimming were derived from the DNA. The profile shows hundreds of thousands of clones, roughly 80% of them singletons. The TCR was taken from a middle-aged woman with active or convalescent COVID-19. Specimen: peripheral blood. The rearrangement links TRBV2 to TRBJ1-1, with a tentative D call TRBD1 (5 bases). CDR3: CASFGGIEAFF. The DNA for the CDR3 is TGTGCCAGCTTCGGGGGTATCGAGGCTTTCTTT. Based on the CDR3 plus reference TRBV2 and TRBJ1-1, the full variable domain is EPEVTQTPSHQVTQMGQEVILRCVPISNHLYFYWYRQILGQKVEFLVSFYNNEISEKSEIFDDQFSVERPDGSNFTLKIRSTKLEDSAMYFCASFGGIEAFFGQGTRLTVV.